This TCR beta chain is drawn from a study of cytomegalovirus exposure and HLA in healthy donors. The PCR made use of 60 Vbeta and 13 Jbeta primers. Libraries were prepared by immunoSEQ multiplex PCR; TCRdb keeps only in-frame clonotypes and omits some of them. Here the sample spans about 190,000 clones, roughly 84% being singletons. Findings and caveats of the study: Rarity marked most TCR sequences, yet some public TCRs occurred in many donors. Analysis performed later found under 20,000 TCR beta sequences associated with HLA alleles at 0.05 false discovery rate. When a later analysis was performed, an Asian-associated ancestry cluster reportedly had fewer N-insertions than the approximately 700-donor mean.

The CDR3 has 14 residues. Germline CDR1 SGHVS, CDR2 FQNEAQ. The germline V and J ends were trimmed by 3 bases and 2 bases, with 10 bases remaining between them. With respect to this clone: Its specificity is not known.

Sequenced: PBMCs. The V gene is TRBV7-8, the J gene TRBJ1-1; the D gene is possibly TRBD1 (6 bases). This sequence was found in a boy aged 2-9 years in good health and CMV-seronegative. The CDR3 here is CASSFRQVNTEAFF. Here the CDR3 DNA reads TGTGCCAGCAGCTTTCGACAGGTAAACACTGAAGCTTTCTTT. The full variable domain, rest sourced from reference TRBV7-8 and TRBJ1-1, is GAGVSQSPRYKVAKRGQDVALRCDPISGHVSLFWYQQALGQGPEFLTYFQNEAQLDKSGLPSDRFFAERPEGSVSTLKIQRTQQEDSAVYLCASSFRQVNTEAFFGQGTRLTVV.